The clone carrying this TCR beta chain was counted many times. Its antigen is as yet unknown. Unique molecular identifiers featured in how the TCRbeta library was prepared. TCRdb called the PCR reads again in MiXCR, with one record for every CDR3 protein. The top ten clones hold 25% to 30% of a sample with tens of thousands of distinct CDR3 sequences, around 6.6% of them seen once. The germline V gene has CDR1 DFQATT and CDR2 SNEGSKA (reference sequence). With 5 bases clipped from V and 3 bases from J, the junction kept 13 bases outside the gene matches. The CDR3 has 15 amino acids. These data come from a study of T-cell reconstitution after alpha-beta-depleted transplantation in children. Notes on the study in general: At around two months after transplant, the alpha-beta T cells were reportedly derived from several hundred expanded clones that came from non-depleted graft cells. Surviving recipient T cells and intrathymic progenitors accounted for some patients' high TCRbeta diversity at day 60. After one year, T-cell counts and TCRbeta diversity mostly came from new T cells.

The sequence was obtained from a child in the first two years of life who had a stem cell transplant for acute myeloid leukemia, so the T cells may come from the graft donor. Source: peripheral blood, taken 60 days after TCRalphabeta/CD19-depleted stem cell transplant. J is TRBJ2-7 and V is TRBV20-1, with 7 bases fitting TRBD1. The CDR3 region has the DNA TGCAGTGCTTTTGGGATAGGACAGGAGATCTACGAGCAGTACTTC. Its translation: CSAFGIGQEIYEQYF.